This T cell receptor beta chain was captured in a study of blood T cell repertoires in COVID-19 (TCRdb year 2020). Background for the entire study: Samples from collaborators originated in the United States, Italy and Spain and spanned both the acute and convalescent phases of COVID-19. The sample metadata nearly always contained a de-identified subject ID, COVID-19 status, age in years and sex. The repertoires were made available in a free public database intended to serve as a resource for research on the immune response to SARS-CoV-2. Subjects who had been exposed to COVID-19, were actively infected with it, or had recovered from it provided the deeply sampled blood TCRbeta repertoires that made up the dataset. The samples were drawn from the first 160 participants of the ongoing ImmuneRACE study and from some 1,300 subjects provided by 6 global collaborators. Where HLA class I and class II types were available, the types were taken from metadata supplied by the sample provider, not from assay-based typing. The material from the prospective study consisted of cDNA or gDNA derived from T cells, B-cell-depleted T cells, or PBMCs.

CDR1 and CDR2, per the germline V gene, are LGHNA and YSLEER. Relative to germline, V is 1 base shorter and J is 13 bases shorter, with 21 bases between their ends. The CDR3 numbers 15 residues from cysteine through phenylalanine. Kept here is only the CDR3 DNA, which spans 45 bases and is read in frame from base 1. Summary of the overall study and its limitations: How much clinical and demographic metadata was included differed by source and by participant, and the metadata was provided uncurated.

TCRbeta CDR3 regions were amplified from genomic DNA using the immunoSEQ Assay, a bias-controlled multiplex PCR. The original methods were these. The number of nucleated cells in each sample was estimated from the amplification of reference gene primers within the assay. To quantify the absolute abundance of each unique TCRbeta CDR3 rearrangement, sequence reads were collapsed and filtered. Productive Simpson clonality was computed per sample as the square root of Simpson's diversity index over productive rearrangements. TCRdb retrieved this table from immuneACCESS and kept in-frame rearrangements only. Not all clones are present; in checked studies, unresolved V genes account for under half, and no reason is known for the remainder. Clone size and the V and J calls come from that table; the DNA yielded D and trimming. This sample lists approximately 250,000 clones; more than 75% were detected once. The ten largest make up 5% to 6% of the sample.

As concerns this clone: Its antigen specificity is not known. No base qualities exist here, and no much larger clone lies one base off it.

In Seattle, one collaborating source enrolled patients while the infection was active and tracked those patients longitudinally over the course of disease. Whole blood was collected in K2EDTA tubes by collaborating institutions according to the institutions' own protocols. For TCRbeta analysis, collaborators shipped samples in one of three forms: frozen whole blood, isolated PBMCs, or DNA extracted from either of those sample types. Specimen: peripheral blood. The sequence joins TRBV4-3 to TRBJ2-3; the D region possibly corresponds to TRBD2 (6 bases align). This sequence was found in a woman older than 75 with COVID-19, enrolled during active disease. The CDR3 has the sequence CASSQAVYSGDQKYF. The nucleotides read TGCGCCAGCAGCCAAGCTGTTTACTCGGGGGACCAAAAGTATTTT.